A selection of T cell receptor beta chains follows, all from one sample in a study of blood T cell repertoires in COVID-19. Sequenced by immunoSEQ multiplex PCR; TCRdb stores in-frame clones only, minus some. This repertoire shows 180,000 or so clones, about 88% found once; its top ten account for about 2.1%. The source material was PBMCs or T cells enriched from blood (not recorded which). The source is a woman between 40 and 50 years old with acute COVID-19. CDR3s include the opening cysteine and the closing phenylalanine or tryptophan.

J gene: TRBJ2-7
V gene: TRBV11-2
CDR3 protein: CASSFGGDRTYEQYF

J gene: TRBJ1-1
V gene: TRBV6-1
CDR3 protein: CASSGWVGGGGTEAFF

J gene: TRBJ1-4
V gene: TRBV2
CDR3 protein: CASSEDRGDEKLFF

J gene: TRBJ1-2
V gene: TRBV19
CDR3 protein: CASSIGENRPLYGYTF

J gene: TRBJ1-2
V gene: TRBV29-1
CDR3 protein: CSVAQGAHGYTF

J gene: TRBJ2-1
V gene: TRBV6-8
CDR3 protein: CASSYLTPGTSGSHNEQFF

J gene: TRBJ2-7
V gene: TRBV19
CDR3 protein: CASSPGTSGTYEQYF

J gene: TRBJ2-7
V gene: TRBV6-5
CDR3 protein: CASSYTGQGYEQYF

J gene: TRBJ2-3
V gene: TRBV4-1
CDR3 protein: CASSPLGQGFTDTQYF

J gene: TRBJ2-2
V gene: TRBV5-6
CDR3 protein: CASSLPGQGGGELFF

J gene: TRBJ2-3
V gene: TRBV19
CDR3 protein: CASSPRLAGGADTQYF

J gene: TRBJ1-1
V gene: TRBV7-9
CDR3 protein: CASSLGGRTEAFF

J gene: TRBJ2-7
V gene: TRBV7-9
CDR3 protein: CASNRGGQSSYEQYF

J gene: TRBJ2-7
V gene: TRBV7-8
CDR3 protein: CASRPSGNYEQYF

J gene: TRBJ1-2
V gene: TRBV15
CDR3 protein: CATSRATGSKGYTF

J gene: TRBJ1-5
V gene: TRBV2
CDR3 protein: CASSSQGQGANQPQHF

J gene: TRBJ1-1
V gene: TRBV7-2
CDR3 protein: CASSPVWGLENTEAFF

J gene: TRBJ2-4
V gene: TRBV5-4
CDR3 protein: CASSSGAKNIQYF

J gene: TRBJ2-1
V gene: TRBV2
CDR3 protein: CASCGTASGRYNEQFF

J gene: TRBJ2-2
V gene: TRBV10-1
CDR3 protein: CASSMDSRNTGELFF

J gene: TRBJ1-2
V gene: TRBV29-1
CDR3 protein: CSRDRGPSNLYGYTF

J gene: TRBJ2-1
V gene: TRBV27
CDR3 protein: CASSPTGLNNEQFF

J gene: TRBJ2-3
V gene: TRBV7-2
CDR3 protein: CASSPHSGRTDTQYF

J gene: TRBJ1-2
V gene: TRBV28
CDR3 protein: CASSLGGAFEGYTF

J gene: TRBJ2-2
V gene: TRBV30
CDR3 protein: CAWTQPRHWAGELFF

J gene: TRBJ2-1
V gene: TRBV27
CDR3 protein: CASSLIAGVTYNEQFF

J gene: TRBJ2-5
V gene: TRBV3-1/TRBV3-2
CDR3 protein: CASSQDPAGLQETQYF

J gene: TRBJ2-7
V gene: TRBV7-3
CDR3 protein: CASSLVIAGGLYEQYF

J gene: TRBJ2-7
V gene: TRBV3-1/TRBV3-2
CDR3 protein: CASSQARDPSGYEQYF

J gene: TRBJ1-1
V gene: TRBV3-1/TRBV3-2
CDR3 protein: CASSWNRGRNTEAFF

J gene: TRBJ2-7
V gene: TRBV6-9
CDR3 protein: CASQPQGVTYEQYF

J gene: TRBJ1-4
V gene: TRBV27
CDR3 protein: CASSPPPTQVGEKLFF

J gene: TRBJ1-2
V gene: TRBV3-1/TRBV3-2
CDR3 protein: CASSQETGNYGYTF